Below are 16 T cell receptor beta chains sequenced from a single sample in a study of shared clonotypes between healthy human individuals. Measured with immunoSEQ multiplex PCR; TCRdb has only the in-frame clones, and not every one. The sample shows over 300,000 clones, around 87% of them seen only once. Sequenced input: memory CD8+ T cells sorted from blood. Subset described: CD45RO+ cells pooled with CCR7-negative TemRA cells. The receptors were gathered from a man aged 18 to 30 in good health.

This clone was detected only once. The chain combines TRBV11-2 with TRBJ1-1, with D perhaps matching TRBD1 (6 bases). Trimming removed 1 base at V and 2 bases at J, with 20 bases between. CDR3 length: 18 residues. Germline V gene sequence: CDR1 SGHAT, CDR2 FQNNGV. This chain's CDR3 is CASSLVYPIYGGNTEAFF. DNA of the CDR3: TGTGCCAGCAGCTTAGTTTACCCTATTTACGGGGGCAACACTGAAGCTTTCTTT.

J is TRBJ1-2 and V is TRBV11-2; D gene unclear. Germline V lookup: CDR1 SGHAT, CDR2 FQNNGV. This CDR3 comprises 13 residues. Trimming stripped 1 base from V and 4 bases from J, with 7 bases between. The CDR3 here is CASSLVSAYGYTF. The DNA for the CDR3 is TGTGCCAGCAGCTTAGTGTCAGCCTATGGCTACACCTTC.

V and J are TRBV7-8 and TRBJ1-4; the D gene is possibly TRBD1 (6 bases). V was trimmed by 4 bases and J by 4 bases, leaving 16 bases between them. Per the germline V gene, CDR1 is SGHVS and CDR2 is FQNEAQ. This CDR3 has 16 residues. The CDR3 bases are TGTGCCAGCAGCTGGGACCGGGACACGCTTAATGAAAAACTGTTTTTT. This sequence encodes CASSWDRDTLNEKLFF.

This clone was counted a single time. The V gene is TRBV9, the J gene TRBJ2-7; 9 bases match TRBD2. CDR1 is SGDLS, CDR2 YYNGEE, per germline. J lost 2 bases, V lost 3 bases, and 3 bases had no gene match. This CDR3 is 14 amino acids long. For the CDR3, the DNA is TGTGCCAGCAGCGCCGGGACTAGCACCTACGAGCAGTACTTC. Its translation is CASSAGTSTYEQYF.

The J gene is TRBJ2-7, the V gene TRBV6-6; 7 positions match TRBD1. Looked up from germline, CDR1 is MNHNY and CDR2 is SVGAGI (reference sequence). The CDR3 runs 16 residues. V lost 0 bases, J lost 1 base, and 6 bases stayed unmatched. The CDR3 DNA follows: TGTGCCAGCAGTTACTCTCGGGACAGCCCTTCCTACGAGCAGTACTTC. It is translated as CASSYSRDSPSYEQYF.

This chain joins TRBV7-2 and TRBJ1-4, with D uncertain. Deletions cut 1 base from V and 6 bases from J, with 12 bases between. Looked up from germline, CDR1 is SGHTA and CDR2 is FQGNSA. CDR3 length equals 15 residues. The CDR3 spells CASSLVPIKDEKLFF. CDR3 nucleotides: TGTGCCAGCAGCTTAGTACCAATTAAAGATGAAAAACTGTTTTTT.

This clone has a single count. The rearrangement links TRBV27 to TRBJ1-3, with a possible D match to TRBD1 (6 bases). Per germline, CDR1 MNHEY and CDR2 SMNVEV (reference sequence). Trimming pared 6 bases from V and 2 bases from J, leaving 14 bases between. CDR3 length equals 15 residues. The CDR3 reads CASSPDRRPGNTIYF. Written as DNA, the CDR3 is TGTGCCAGCAGCCCAGACAGGCGCCCTGGAAACACCATATATTTT.

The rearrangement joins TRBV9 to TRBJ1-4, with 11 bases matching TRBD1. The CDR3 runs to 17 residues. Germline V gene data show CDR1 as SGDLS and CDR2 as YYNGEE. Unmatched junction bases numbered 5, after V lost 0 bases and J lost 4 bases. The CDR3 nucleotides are TGTGCCAGCAGCGTAGCGGGACAGGGGGAGATTAATGAAAAACTGTTTTTT. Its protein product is CASSVAGQGEINEKLFF.

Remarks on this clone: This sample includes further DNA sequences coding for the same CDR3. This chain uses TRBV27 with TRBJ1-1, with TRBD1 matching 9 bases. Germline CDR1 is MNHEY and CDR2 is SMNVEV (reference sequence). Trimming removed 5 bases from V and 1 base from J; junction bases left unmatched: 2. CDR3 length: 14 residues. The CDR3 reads CASSVTGGNTEAFF. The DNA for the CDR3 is TGTGCCAGCAGTGTGACAGGGGGGAACACTGAAGCTTTCTTT.

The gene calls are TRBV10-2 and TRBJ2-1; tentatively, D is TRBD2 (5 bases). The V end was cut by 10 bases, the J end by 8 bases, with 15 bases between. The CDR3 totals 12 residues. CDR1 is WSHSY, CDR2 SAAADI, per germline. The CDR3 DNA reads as TGCGCCACCCTGAGTGGGAGCCATGAGCAGTTCTTC. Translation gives CATLSGSHEQFF.

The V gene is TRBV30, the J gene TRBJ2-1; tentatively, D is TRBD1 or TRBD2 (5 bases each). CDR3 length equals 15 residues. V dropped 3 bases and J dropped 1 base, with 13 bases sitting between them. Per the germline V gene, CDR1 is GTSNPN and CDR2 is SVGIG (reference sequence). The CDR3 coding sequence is TGTGCCTGGAGCGGGGACCTTAAATCCTACAATGAGCAGTTCTTC. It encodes CAWSGDLKSYNEQFF.

CDR3 region: CASSSPLRGETEAFF. The CDR3, as DNA: TGTGCCAGTAGTAGCCCCTTAAGAGGGGAGACTGAAGCTTTCTTT. The V gene is TRBV19, the J gene TRBJ1-1; perhaps TRBD1 as D (5 bases). The V and J ends lost 4 bases and 5 bases respectively, with 17 bases between them. CDR1 LNHDA and CDR2 SQIVND come from the germline V gene (reference sequence). This CDR3 has 15 residues.

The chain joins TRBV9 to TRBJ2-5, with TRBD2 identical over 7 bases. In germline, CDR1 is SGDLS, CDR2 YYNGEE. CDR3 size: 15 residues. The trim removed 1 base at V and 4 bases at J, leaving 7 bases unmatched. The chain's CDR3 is CASSVSLAGVETQYF. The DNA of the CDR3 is TGTGCCAGCAGCGTAAGCCTCGCGGGAGTAGAGACCCAGTACTTC.

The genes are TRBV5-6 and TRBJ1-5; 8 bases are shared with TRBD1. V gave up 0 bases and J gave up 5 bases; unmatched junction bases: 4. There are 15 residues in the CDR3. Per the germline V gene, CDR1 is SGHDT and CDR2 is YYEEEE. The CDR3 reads CASSLAMTGDQPQHF. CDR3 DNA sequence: TGTGCCAGCAGCTTGGCCATGACAGGGGATCAGCCCCAGCATTTT.

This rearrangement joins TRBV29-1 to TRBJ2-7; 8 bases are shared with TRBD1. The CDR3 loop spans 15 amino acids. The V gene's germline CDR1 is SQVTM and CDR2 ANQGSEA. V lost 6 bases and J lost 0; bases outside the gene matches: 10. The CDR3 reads CSVDRERGNSYEQYF. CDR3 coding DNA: TGCAGCGTGGACAGGGAAAGGGGTAACTCCTACGAGCAGTACTTC.

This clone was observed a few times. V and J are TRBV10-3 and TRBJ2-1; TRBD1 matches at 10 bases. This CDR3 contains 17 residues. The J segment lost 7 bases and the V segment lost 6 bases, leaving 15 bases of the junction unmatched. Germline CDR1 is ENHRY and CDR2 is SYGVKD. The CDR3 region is CAISQDRGQVSGNEQFF. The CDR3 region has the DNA TGTGCCATCAGCCAAGACAGGGGGCAAGTCTCGGGAAATGAGCAGTTCTTC.